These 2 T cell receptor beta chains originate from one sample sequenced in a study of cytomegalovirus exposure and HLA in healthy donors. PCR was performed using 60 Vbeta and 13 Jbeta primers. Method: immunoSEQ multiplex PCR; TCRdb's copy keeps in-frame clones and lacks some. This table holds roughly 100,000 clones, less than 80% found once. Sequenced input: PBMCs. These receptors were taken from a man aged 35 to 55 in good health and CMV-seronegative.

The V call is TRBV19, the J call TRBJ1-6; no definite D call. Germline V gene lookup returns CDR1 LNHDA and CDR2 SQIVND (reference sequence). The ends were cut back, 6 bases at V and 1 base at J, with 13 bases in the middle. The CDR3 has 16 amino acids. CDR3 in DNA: TGTGCCAGTAGGCAGACTCGGGGTTCCTATAATTCACCCCTCCACTTT. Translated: CASRQTRGSYNSPLHF.

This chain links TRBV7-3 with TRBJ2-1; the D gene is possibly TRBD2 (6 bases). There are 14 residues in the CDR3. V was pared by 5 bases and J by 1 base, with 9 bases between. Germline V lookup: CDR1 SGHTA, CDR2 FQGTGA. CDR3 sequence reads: CASSLGTSYNEQFF. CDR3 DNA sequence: TGTGCCAGCAGCCTCGGGACTTCCTACAATGAGCAGTTCTTC.